This is a list of T cell receptor beta chains from one sample in a study of a mutant IDH1 vaccine in newly diagnosed glioma. TCRdb's table, derived via immunoSEQ multiplex PCR, lists solely in-frame clones and lacks some. The data show about 65,000 clones, around 84% seen once. For these TCRs, the target antigens are not known. Sample: PBMCs, taken from a glioma patient whose treatment included an IDH1 peptide vaccine. These receptors were collected from a man aged 25 to 40 with glioma. Both conserved end residues are part of each CDR3. D genes are given only for firm matches. Expanded clones get a size class; other rows say once, few or many, or leave the size out.

d_call,j_call,clone_size,v_call,cdr3_nt,cdr3_aa
TRBD1,TRBJ1-4,-,TRBV4-1,TGCGCCAGCAGCCAAGAAGGACAGGGGACCAGGTTTGAAAAACTGTTTTTT,CASSQEGQGTRFEKLFF
-,TRBJ1-2,-,TRBV6-6,TGTGCCAGCAGTTATGATTTCACGGGGAACTATGGCTACACCTTC,CASSYDFTGNYGYTF
TRBD2,TRBJ2-3,-,TRBV4-2,TGTGCCAGCAGCCCCAAATTGGGATTCCAGTCCCGGACTAGCGGGGGTACAGATACGCAGTATTTT,CASSPKLGFQSRTSGGTDTQYF
TRBD1,TRBJ2-1,-,TRBV19,TGTGCCAGTAGTATAGGGAGGGGACAGGGGGTCCGCTACAATGAGCAGTTCTTC,CASSIGRGQGVRYNEQFF
TRBD1,TRBJ1-6,-,TRBV27,TGTGCCAGCAGTTTATCCGGGACAGGGGGCTGGTCCTATAATTCACCCCTCCACTTT,CASSLSGTGGWSYNSPLHF
-,TRBJ1-2,-,TRBV5-4,TGTGCCAGCAGCTTGGATACAGGGAATGGCTACACCTTC,CASSLDTGNGYTF
TRBD1,TRBJ1-2,-,TRBV9,TGTGCCAGCAGCGCGGGACAGCCGGACTATGGCTACACCTTC,CASSAGQPDYGYTF
TRBD2,TRBJ2-3,-,TRBV7-6,TGTGCCAGTTCGTCCGGGACTAGCGGGGGGGTCCTGAGTAGCACAGATACGCAGTATTTT,CASSSGTSGGVLSSTDTQYF
TRBD1,TRBJ2-7,-,TRBV14,TGTGCCAGCAGCCAAGTCCCCGGGACAGGGTTCGACGAGCAGTACTTC,CASSQVPGTGFDEQYF
-,TRBJ1-3,-,TRBV27,TGTGCCAGCAGACCATACTCACCGGGACCCCTAAGGTCTGGAAACACCATATATTTT,CASRPYSPGPLRSGNTIYF
-,TRBJ2-7,once,TRBV13,TGTGCCAGCGGATTGAGGGAGTACGAGCAGTACTTC,CASGLREYEQYF
TRBD2,TRBJ2-3,-,TRBV15,TGTGCCACCAGCAGTAATGGGCGGGGGGGCTCAACAGATACGCAGTATTTT,CATSSNGRGGSTDTQYF
TRBD1,TRBJ2-5,-,TRBV9,TGTGCCAGCAGCGCCAGACAGGGTGGTGTCGGAGAGACCCAGTACTTC,CASSARQGGVGETQYF
-,TRBJ2-7,-,TRBV5-1,TGCGCCAGCGGCGGGACAGCCCGTTACGAGCAGTACTTC,CASGGTARYEQYF